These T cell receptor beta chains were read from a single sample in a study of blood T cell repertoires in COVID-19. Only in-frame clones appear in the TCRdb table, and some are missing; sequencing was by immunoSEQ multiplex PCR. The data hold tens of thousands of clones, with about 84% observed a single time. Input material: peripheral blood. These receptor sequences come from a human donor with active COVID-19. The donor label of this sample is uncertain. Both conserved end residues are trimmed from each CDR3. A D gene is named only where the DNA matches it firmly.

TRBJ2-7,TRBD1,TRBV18,ASSPGTGPYEQY
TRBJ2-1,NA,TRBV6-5,ASSYRRGGEQF
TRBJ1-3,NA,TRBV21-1,ASSTRFRDRGALAGNTIY
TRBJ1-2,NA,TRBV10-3,AIGQASNYGYT
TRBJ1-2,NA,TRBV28,ASMTPGNYGYT
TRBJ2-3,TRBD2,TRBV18,ASSQGLATDTQY
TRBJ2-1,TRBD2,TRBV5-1,ASSLRSGGYNEQF
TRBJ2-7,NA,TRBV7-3,ASSLISLGAYYEQY
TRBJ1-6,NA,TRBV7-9,ASSFSVSYNSPLH
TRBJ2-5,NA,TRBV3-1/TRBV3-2,ASSQGTTHQETQY
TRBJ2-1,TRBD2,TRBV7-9,ASSRSGSPYNEQF
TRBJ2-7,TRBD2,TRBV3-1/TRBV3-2,ASAPLLAGVGEQY
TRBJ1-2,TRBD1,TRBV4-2,ASSQETGGRDGYT
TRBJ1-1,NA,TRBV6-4,ASSEWARMNTEAF
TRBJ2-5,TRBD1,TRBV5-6,ASSLDRGALETQY
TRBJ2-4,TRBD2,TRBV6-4,ASSDSRGLAVAKNIQY
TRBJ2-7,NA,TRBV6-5,ASSYTPGEQGQY
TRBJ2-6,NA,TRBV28,ASSGARRKVLT
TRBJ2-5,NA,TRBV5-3,ARSTPDREGPETQY
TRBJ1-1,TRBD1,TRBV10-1,ASSGRDRGPWVEAF
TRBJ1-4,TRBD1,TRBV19,ASSMDRADEKLF
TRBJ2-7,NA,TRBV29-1,SVARSPGYEQY
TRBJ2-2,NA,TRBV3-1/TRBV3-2,ASSQDRVVTGELF
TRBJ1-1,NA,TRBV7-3,ASRGTHLPNTEAF
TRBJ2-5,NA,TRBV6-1,ASSEALYQGHQETQY
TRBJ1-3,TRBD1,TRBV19,ASSYGQGNSGNTIY
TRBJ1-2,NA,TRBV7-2,ASSPSSTRSYYGYT
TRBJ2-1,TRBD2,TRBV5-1,ASSPDTGLAYNEQF
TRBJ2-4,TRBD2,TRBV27,ASSLWGSGGKNIQY
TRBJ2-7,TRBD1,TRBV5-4,ASRPSRLGALQGAEGEQY
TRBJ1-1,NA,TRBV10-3,AISDVGGRTEAF
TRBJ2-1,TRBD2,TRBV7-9,ASSLSSSGREGEQF
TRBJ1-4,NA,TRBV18,ASSPPEGLNEKLF
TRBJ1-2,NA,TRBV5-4,ASSLPTYYGYT
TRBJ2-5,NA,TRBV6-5,ASSRAVQETQY
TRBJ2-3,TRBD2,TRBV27,ASRRTSGILTQY
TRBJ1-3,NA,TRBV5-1,ASSLPGSGNTIY
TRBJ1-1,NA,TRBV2,ASRPRGREWAEAF
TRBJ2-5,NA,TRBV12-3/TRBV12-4,ASSPGVGGTQY
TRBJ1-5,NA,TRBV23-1,ASSQSLRPGGQRYSNQPQH
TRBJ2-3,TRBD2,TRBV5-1,ASSLVAGPGTRDDTQY
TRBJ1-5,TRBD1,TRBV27,ASSLGTGGNQPQH
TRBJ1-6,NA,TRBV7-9,ASSLVGGGLH
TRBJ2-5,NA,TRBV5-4,ASSLAGRAQETQY
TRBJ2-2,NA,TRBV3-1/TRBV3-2,ASSRRSNTGELF
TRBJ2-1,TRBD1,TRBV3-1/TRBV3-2,ASRTGGLYNEQF
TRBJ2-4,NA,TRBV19,ASTPELAKNIQY
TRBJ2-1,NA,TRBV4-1,ASSQDIRNEQF
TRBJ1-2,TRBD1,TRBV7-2,ASSPRTGSNYGYT
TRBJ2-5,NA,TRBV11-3,ASSTRSRGYQETQY
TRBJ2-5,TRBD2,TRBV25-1,ASSEFRGGETQY
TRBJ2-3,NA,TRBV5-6,ASSLFFGQGSTDTQY
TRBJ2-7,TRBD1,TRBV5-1,ASSPDRANYEQY
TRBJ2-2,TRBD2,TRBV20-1,SASVAGGTGELF
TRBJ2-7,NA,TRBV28,ASNPPRPRNSYEQY
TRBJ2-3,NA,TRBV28,ASSFPGLYTDTQY
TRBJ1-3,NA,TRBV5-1,ASSLGTGDAMAGNTIY
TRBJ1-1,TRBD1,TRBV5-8,ASSWWTGGTEAF
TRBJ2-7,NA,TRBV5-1,ASSTGLPADEQY